The rows below give T cell receptor beta chains drawn from one sample of a study of identical twins. MiXCR, run by TCRdb on the 5' RACE reads, gives a single entry per CDR3 protein. The table lists about 340,000 distinct CDR3 sequences, roughly an eighth of them singletons. These data were also filed under a second study, of yellow fever vaccine responses in identical twins.

The sample taken for sequencing was CD8+ T cells sorted from blood. All receptors come from a woman aged 18-29 years in good health. CDR3s include the opening cysteine and the closing phenylalanine or tryptophan. Expanded clones are given a class, and other clones once, few, many or no size at all.

>TRBV7-9|-|TRBJ2-5
CASRAGQGIGETQYF
>TRBV12-3/TRBV12-4|-|TRBJ2-3
CASSLGADRDPDTQYF
>TRBV29-1|few|TRBJ2-7
CSVVAESYEQYF
>TRBV15|few|TRBJ1-5
CATSTGLNQPQHF
>TRBV28|few|TRBJ1-1
CASTQGSNGDTEAFF
>TRBV6-1|many|TRBJ2-2
CASSEGGEAGELFF
>TRBV12-3/TRBV12-4|many|TRBJ2-5
CASSWTGGETQYF
>TRBV29-1|few|TRBJ2-5
CSVFGLAGSQETQYF
>TRBV7-2|-|TRBJ2-5
CASSLGGWETQYF
>TRBV20-1|few|TRBJ2-5
CSARDLWASGREETQYF
>TRBV7-9|many|TRBJ2-1
CASSLWSDEQFF
>TRBV6-4|-|TRBJ2-1
CASSPSVSGAYNEQFF
>TRBV7-6|few|TRBJ2-3
CASSSFLGADTQYF
>TRBV27|few|TRBJ2-5
CASSFQGYQETQYF
>TRBV11-1|-|TRBJ1-1
CASSSVPTGYTEAFF
>TRBV5-1|-|TRBJ2-1
CASRPSGGNYNEQFF
>TRBV29-1|many|TRBJ2-1
CSVERRDYEQFF
>TRBV24-1|-|TRBJ2-1
CATSAPTSGGPYNEQFF
>TRBV4-1|few|TRBJ1-2
CASGGSYGYTF
>TRBV7-9|-|TRBJ2-3
CASSFKGRSYTDTQYF
>TRBV12-3/TRBV12-4|-|TRBJ1-5
CASSSDRDNQPQHF
>TRBV20-1|few|TRBJ2-4
CSARDRAVMGIQYF
>TRBV7-3|few|TRBJ2-3
CASSLNGGMDTQYF
>TRBV10-3|many|TRBJ1-1
CADVRDRKNTEAFF
>TRBV6-1|few|TRBJ2-1
CASSPTTGVSVEQFF